Listed below are T cell receptor beta chains from one sample, sequenced in a study of blood T cell repertoires in COVID-19. Assay used: immunoSEQ multiplex PCR; TCRdb lists only in-frame clones, some missing. Found here are roughly 110,000 clones, approximately 85% of them singletons; the top ten hold more than 5%. What was sequenced was peripheral blood. The source is a woman aged 55-69 years with COVID-19, enrolled during active disease. CDR3s include the opening cysteine and the closing phenylalanine or tryptophan. Each record gives: J gene, clone size, D gene, V gene, CDR3 DNA, CDR3 protein. The D gene is left open where the match is weak. Part of the rows lack a size; the others show once, few, many or a class for expanded clones.

TRBJ1-6,-,TRBD1,TRBV5-1,TGCGCCAGCCGACAGGGGGGATATCATAATTCACCCCTCCACTTT,CASRQGGYHNSPLHF
TRBJ1-1,-,TRBD1,TRBV10-3,TGTGCCATCAGTGAGGGACAGGGGGGGGCCACTGAAGCTTTCTTT,CAISEGQGGATEAFF
TRBJ2-3,-,-,TRBV2,TGTGCCAGCAGTGAAACCCGAGGTACGCAGTATTTT,CASSETRGTQYF
TRBJ1-1,few,-,TRBV4-3,TGCGCCAGCAGCCAAGATCTACCGAACACTGAAGCTTTCTTT,CASSQDLPNTEAFF
TRBJ2-7,-,-,TRBV29-1,TGCAGCGTTGATAATGGGGGCGGGTACGAGCAGTACTTC,CSVDNGGGYEQYF
TRBJ1-5,many,-,TRBV4-2,TGTGCCAGCAGTTTCCAAGGGAGGGGTTTCCTAAATCAGCCCCAGCATTTT,CASSFQGRGFLNQPQHF
TRBJ1-1,-,-,TRBV5-4,TGTGCCAGCAGCTCGCCCGGGGGGGGCCGTACCATTTTCTTT,CASSSPGGGRTIFF
TRBJ2-1,-,-,TRBV27,TGTGCCAGCAGTTCTCCCGAGGGCGCGGATGAGCAGTTCTTC,CASSSPEGADEQFF
TRBJ2-7,-,-,TRBV4-3,TGCGCCAGCAGCCCAGGTCGGGGGGCAGGTTACGAGCAGTACTTC,CASSPGRGAGYEQYF
TRBJ1-2,-,-,TRBV4-1,TGCGCCAGCAGCCATACCGGGACTTTAGTCACCCAATATGGCTACACCTTC,CASSHTGTLVTQYGYTF
TRBJ2-1,-,TRBD2,TRBV4-1,TGCGCCAGCAGCCAACCTAGCGGGGGGGCCTACAATGAGCAGTTCTTC,CASSQPSGGAYNEQFF
TRBJ2-3,-,-,TRBV7-2,TGTGCCAGCAGCTTAGGCCTAGGCCAAGATACGCAGTATTTT,CASSLGLGQDTQYF
TRBJ1-1,-,TRBD1,TRBV6-5,TGTGCCAGCAGTTCGAGCGACAGGGGGAACACTGAAGCTTTCTTT,CASSSSDRGNTEAFF
TRBJ2-3,-,-,TRBV4-1,TGCGCCAGCAGCCAAGTGGGCCGGGATCTGGGGGATACGCAGTATTTT,CASSQVGRDLGDTQYF
TRBJ1-5,-,TRBD1,TRBV19,TGTGCCAGTAGTATCCGGAACAGGGGTAGCAATCAGCCCCAGCATTTT,CASSIRNRGSNQPQHF
TRBJ2-2,few,-,TRBV9,TGTGCCAGCAGCGCGGTGAACACCGGGGAGCTGTTTTTT,CASSAVNTGELFF
TRBJ1-1,-,-,TRBV21-1,TGTGCCAGCAGCAAAAACAGGGCGGAAATTAACACTGAAGCTTTCTTT,CASSKNRAEINTEAFF
TRBJ2-5,-,-,TRBV12-5,TGTGCTAGGGGTTTGGGGGGCACAGGCGGGGAACAAGAGACCCAGTACTTC,CARGLGGTGGEQETQYF
TRBJ2-7,-,TRBD1,TRBV11-2,TGTGCCAGCAGCTTAGATCGGGGGACAGGGGACGACGGGCAGTACTTC,CASSLDRGTGDDGQYF
TRBJ1-1,-,TRBD1,TRBV4-2,TGTGCCAGCAGCCAAGTGCTACAGGGGGCCGGGAACACTGAAGCTTTCTTT,CASSQVLQGAGNTEAFF
TRBJ1-1,-,TRBD1,TRBV19,TGTGCCAGTAGCTCCCGGGACAGGGGGGAACGCACTGAAGCTTTCTTT,CASSSRDRGERTEAFF
TRBJ1-1,once,-,TRBV29-1,TGCAGCGTTTCGACAGGCCTCAACACTGAAGCTTTCTTT,CSVSTGLNTEAFF
TRBJ1-1,-,TRBD1,TRBV2,TGTGCCAGCAGACTTGGACAGGCGCCGAACACTGAAGCTTTCTTT,CASRLGQAPNTEAFF
TRBJ1-6,few,-,TRBV25-1,TGTGCCAGCAGCGCTCAGGGATATAATTCACCCCTCCACTTT,CASSAQGYNSPLHF
TRBJ1-2,-,TRBD1,TRBV5-8,TGTGCCAGCAACCGGGACAGGGCCATTACCGCTTATGGCTACACCTTC,CASNRDRAITAYGYTF
TRBJ1-2,-,-,TRBV5-4,TGTGCCAGCAGCTTTGGAGAATATGGCTACACCTTC,CASSFGEYGYTF
TRBJ1-2,-,-,TRBV2,TGTGCCTCAATGGCCCGTACTAACTATGGCTACACCTTC,CASMARTNYGYTF
TRBJ1-1,-,-,TRBV7-2,TGTGCCAGTGCGCGTGGGAGGAACACTGAAGCTTTCTTT,CASARGRNTEAFF
TRBJ1-2,-,TRBD1,TRBV7-2,TGTGCCAGCAGCCACAAGACAGGGTCGGTTGGCTACACCTTC,CASSHKTGSVGYTF
TRBJ1-1,-,-,TRBV24-1,TGTGCCACCAGTGAGTTGGGGGAGGCTTTCTTT,CATSELGEAFF
TRBJ1-1,-,-,TRBV2,TGTGCCAGCAGGACCGGGACACTGAACACTGAAGCTTTCTTT,CASRTGTLNTEAFF
TRBJ2-6,-,TRBD1,TRBV5-4,TGTGCCAGCAGCCTAGGGACAGGGGGCGCTGGGGCCAACGTCCTGACTTTC,CASSLGTGGAGANVLTF
TRBJ1-1,-,TRBD1,TRBV4-2,TGTGCCAGCAGCCACGCCGGGACAGGGGGTTACACTGAAGCTTTCTTT,CASSHAGTGGYTEAFF
TRBJ2-3,-,TRBD2,TRBV5-4,TGTGCCAGCAGCACCAATAGCGGGGGTACCACAGATACGCAGTATTTT,CASSTNSGGTTDTQYF
TRBJ2-5,once,TRBD2,TRBV9,TGTGCCAGCAGCGTAGCGGGTAGCGGGGGGTCCAAGGTAGAGACCCAGTACTTC,CASSVAGSGGSKVETQYF
TRBJ1-6,-,TRBD1,TRBV11-2,TGTGCCAGCAGCTTAATAATAGGGGGACAGTCTAATTCACCCCTCCACTTT,CASSLIIGGQSNSPLHF
TRBJ2-7,few,-,TRBV10-3,TGTGCCATCAGTGAGTCCGGGAGAATATCCTACGAGCAGTACTTC,CAISESGRISYEQYF
TRBJ1-1,-,-,TRBV2,TGTGCCAGCAACACACAGGGGAACACTGAAGCTTTCTTT,CASNTQGNTEAFF
TRBJ2-3,-,-,TRBV9,TGTGCCAGCACTGGGGGGAGTAGCACAGATACGCAGTATTTT,CASTGGSSTDTQYF
TRBJ1-5,-,TRBD1,TRBV2,TGTGCCAGCAGTGGTTGGACAGGGGGCAGCGGACAGCCCCAGCATTTT,CASSGWTGGSGQPQHF
TRBJ1-2,-,-,TRBV4-1,TGCGCCAGCAGCCAAGAGTGGACACCGAACTATGGCTACACCTTC,CASSQEWTPNYGYTF
TRBJ2-2,once,-,TRBV2,TGTGCCAGTAAACGGGGAGGGAACACCGGGGAGCTGTTTTTT,CASKRGGNTGELFF
TRBJ2-1,-,TRBD2,TRBV11-1,TGTGCCAGCAGCCGACTAGCGGGCGGGAATGAGCAGTTCTTC,CASSRLAGGNEQFF
TRBJ2-6,-,-,TRBV7-3,TGTGCCAGCAGCTATCAAGCGTCTGGGGCCAACGTCCTGACTTTC,CASSYQASGANVLTF
TRBJ2-2,-,TRBD1,TRBV10-3,TGTGCCATCAGCTACGGGACAGGGGTCACCGGGGAGCTGTTTTTT,CAISYGTGVTGELFF
TRBJ2-1,-,TRBD2,TRBV5-4,TGTGCCAGCAGCTTCCGGACTAGCGGGAACGACAATGAGCAGTTCTTC,CASSFRTSGNDNEQFF